This TCR beta chain was identified during a study of CD8 T cells in Susac syndrome. Reverse transcription of about 0.45 to 1 ug RNA used random hexamers. In TCRdb, the immunoSEQ multiplex PCR reads were re-called with MiXCR into one record per CDR3 protein. The data show 160,000 or so distinct CDR3 sequences, around 93% seen once. The CDR3 has 12 amino acids. Looked up from germline, CDR1 is SNHLY and CDR2 is FYNNEI. V was cut by 7 bases and J by 4 bases, with 9 bases left in between. The TCR sequence derives from a human donor in good health. This chain uses TRBV2 with TRBJ2-3; D may match TRBD1 or TRBD2 (6 bases each). Input material: CD4+ T cells from PBMCs. CDR3 amino acids: CASNGGADTQYF. The CDR3 nucleotides read TGTGCCAGCAACGGGGGCGCAGATACGCAGTATTTT.